This entry is about one T cell receptor beta chain. The CDR3 covers 16 residues. V trimming: 4 bases; J trimming: 2 bases; junction bases outside the gene matches: 6. Per germline, CDR1 SGHKS and CDR2 YYEKEE (reference sequence). The data derive from a study of shared T cell receptors in the human thymus. Profiling relied on immunoSEQ multiplex PCR, and the TCRdb table lists in-frame clones only, not all of them. The table lists 640,000 or so clones, approximately 89% of them singletons. These data were also reused for a study on human thymus T cells. This second report adds: The source of the thymus tissue was resections taken during corrective heart surgery. As related research reported, thymic repertoires overlapped highly among unrelated individuals.

The rearrangement joins TRBV5-5 to TRBJ2-7; 13 bases line up with TRBD2. Source material: thymocytes. This TCR was recovered from a boy under three years old with a congenital heart defect. The CDR3 DNA reads as TGTGCCAGCAGCGACCTCGGGACTAGCGGGACCTACGAGCAGTACTTC. Encoded protein: CASSDLGTSGTYEQYF.